This T cell receptor beta chain was obtained from a study of Ad26.COV2.S vaccination and SARS-CoV-2 variants. For the study at large: The study gave Ad26.COV2.S intramuscularly, once or twice 56 days apart. General study points: Assessments of TCR breadth and depth may have underestimated the total T cell responses.

Worth noting for this clone: The antigen remains undetermined.

The treatment here: roughly 20 received Ad26.COV2.S at low or high dose, single or two shots; about 5 received placebo; per-sample allocation not given. Sampling was performed 63 days after the first vaccine or placebo injection. A Boston donor was an adult aged 18-55 years. The study used a vaccine consisting of an Ad26 vector that expressed Wuhan-strain SARS-CoV-2 spike. Germline V CDR1 and CDR2: SEHNR, FQNEAQ (reference sequence). The V end was cut by 5 bases, the J end by 5 bases, with 10 bases between. This CDR3 has 12 residues. Profiled with immunoSEQ multiplex PCR; TCRdb holds only in-frame clones, not every one. The sample contains roughly 700,000 clones, 89% of which appear only once.

This clonotype was sampled from a person aged 18-65 years who received the Ad26.COV2.S COVID-19 vaccine or a placebo. V is TRBV7-9 and J is TRBJ2-7, with D perhaps given as TRBD1 or TRBD2 (5 bases each). The sample was peripheral blood, taken in a trial of Ad26.COV2.S vaccine versus placebo. CDR3 sequence: CASSPRGDEQYF. CDR3 nucleotide sequence: TGTGCCAGCAGCCCCCGGGGCGACGAGCAGTACTTC.